The entry below gives a single TCR beta chain sequence along with its context. Here immunoSEQ multiplex PCR was the method, and the copy in TCRdb shows in-frame clones only, minus some. The table lists some 2,000,000 clones, approximately 94% of them singletons, with around 0.13% in the top ten. The data originate from a study of shared clonotypes between healthy human individuals. This CDR3 has 15 residues. The germline CDR1 and CDR2 sequences are MNHNY and SVGAGI (reference sequence). Unmatched junction bases numbered 2, after V lost 0 bases and J lost 6 bases. The receptor was isolated from a man between 18 and 35 years old in good health. Sequencing was carried out using naive CD4+ T cells sorted from blood. Sample subset: CD45RA+ positively selected. The chain has TRBV6-6 and TRBJ2-1; TRBD2 aligns across 10 bases. CDR3 in amino acids: CASSYSLAGANEQFF. The CDR3 DNA sequence: TGTGCCAGCAGTTACTCGCTAGCGGGGGCCAATGAGCAGTTCTTC.